Below, 9 T cell receptor beta chains from the same sample are listed, as sequenced in a study of T cell repertoires in cytomegalovirus infection. TCRdb fed the reads into MiXCR, producing one record per CDR3 protein. The table has around 230,000 distinct CDR3 sequences, 6.5% seen once. The sample comprised PBMCs. These receptors were collected from a human donor in good health (CMV status not recorded). Some clones in this sample may be carry-over from other donors' samples.

This clonotype has ten or more counts. The J gene is TRBJ2-5, the V gene TRBV7-9; D uncertain. Germline CDR1 is SEHNR and CDR2 is FQNEAQ (reference sequence). V lost 3 bases, J lost 4 bases, and 9 bases lay in between. This CDR3 has 13 residues. DNA of the CDR3: TGTGCCAGCAGCTTTCAGGTTATAGAGACCCAGTACTTC. Translated: CASSFQVIETQYF. Drawing the rest from reference TRBV7-9 and TRBJ2-5, the complete variable domain is DTGVSQNPRHKITKRGQNVTFRCDPISEHNRLYWYRQTLGQGPEFLTYFQNEAQLEKSRLLSDRFSAERPKGSFSTLEIQRTEQGDSAMYLCASSFQVIETQYFGPGTRLLVL.

This clonotype was seen many times. This sequence joins TRBV19 and TRBJ1-1; TRBD1 aligns across 7 bases. This CDR3 comprises 12 residues. In germline, CDR1 is LNHDA, CDR2 SQIVND (reference sequence). The J segment lost 4 bases and the V segment lost 11 bases, leaving 7 bases of the junction unmatched. The CDR3: CACATGSTEAFF. CDR3 coding DNA: TGTGCCTGCGCGACAGGGTCCACTGAAGCTTTCTTT.

This clonotype was picked up many times. This chain connects TRBV20-1 to TRBJ2-7, with D hard to call. The V end lost 0 bases, the J end lost 4 bases, and 7 bases lay between the germline ends. Germline CDR1 reads DFQATT; CDR2 reads SNEGSKA (reference sequence). The CDR3 spans 12 residues. The CDR3 bases are TGCAGTGCTAGAGATTCGGGTTACGAGCAGTACTTC. Residues: CSARDSGYEQYF.

This clonotype was recorded at least ten times. This chain joins TRBV20-1 and TRBJ1-1; 7 bases match TRBD1. The CDR3 totals 15 residues. J was trimmed by 3 bases and V by 6 bases; bases with no gene match: 13. Germline CDR1 and CDR2: DFQATT and SNEGSKA (reference sequence). CDR3 DNA: TGCAGTGCAACCACCGAAGGGGGCAAGGACACTGAAGCTTTCTTT. It specifies CSATTEGGKDTEAFF.

In its sample, this clonotype was seen many times. The V call is TRBV20-1, the J call TRBJ2-1, with TRBD2 matching 8 bases. The trim removed 1 base at V and 8 bases at J, leaving 10 bases unmatched. Germline V gives CDR1 DFQATT, CDR2 SNEGSKA (reference sequence). This CDR3 contains 15 residues. CDR3 sequence: CSARGGLAQDDEQFF. The CDR3 nucleotides read TGCAGTGCTAGAGGAGGACTAGCCCAGGACGATGAGCAGTTCTTC.

This clonotype has at least ten counts. V gene TRBV6-6 combines with J gene TRBJ2-5; perhaps TRBD2 as D (6 bases). Per the germline V gene, CDR1 is MNHNY and CDR2 is SVGAGI (reference sequence). Trimming cost V 11 bases and J 2 bases, with 12 bases left between them. The length of the CDR3 is 12 residues. As DNA, the CDR3 is TGTGCCGGGGGACGGGGGCAAGAGACCCAGTACTTC. Translation: CAGGRGQETQYF.

This clonotype was observed a handful of times. The chain uses TRBV10-3 and TRBJ1-3; a weak D match, TRBD1 (6 bases). CDR3 size: 14 residues. V shed 7 bases and J shed 2 bases, with 12 bases lying between them. The V gene's germline CDR1 is ENHRY and CDR2 SYGVKD. CDR3: CAITGGGPGNTIYF. CDR3 bases: TGTGCCATCACCGGGGGGGGGCCTGGAAACACCATATATTTT.

This clonotype was detected many times. V gene TRBV29-1 combines with J gene TRBJ1-3; 8 bases are a match to TRBD1. Trimming cost V 4 bases and J 4 bases; bases outside gene matches: 3. This CDR3 is built from 13 residues. Germline V gene data show CDR1 as SQVTM and CDR2 as ANQGSEA. The CDR3 sequence: CSVGQGAGNTIYF. The CDR3 DNA follows: TGCAGCGTTGGGCAGGGGGCCGGAAACACCATATATTTT.

The rearrangement uses TRBV2 and TRBJ2-1; the match to TRBD2 covers 12 bases. Germline values: CDR1 SNHLY, CDR2 FYNNEI. The CDR3 covers 14 residues. The junction had 11 bases not matched to a gene; V was cut back by 11 bases and J by 9 bases. The CDR3 nucleotides are TGTGCCGTCAGGGGGGCTAGCGGGGGGGTTGAGCAGTTCTTC. Its translation is CAVRGASGGVEQFF.